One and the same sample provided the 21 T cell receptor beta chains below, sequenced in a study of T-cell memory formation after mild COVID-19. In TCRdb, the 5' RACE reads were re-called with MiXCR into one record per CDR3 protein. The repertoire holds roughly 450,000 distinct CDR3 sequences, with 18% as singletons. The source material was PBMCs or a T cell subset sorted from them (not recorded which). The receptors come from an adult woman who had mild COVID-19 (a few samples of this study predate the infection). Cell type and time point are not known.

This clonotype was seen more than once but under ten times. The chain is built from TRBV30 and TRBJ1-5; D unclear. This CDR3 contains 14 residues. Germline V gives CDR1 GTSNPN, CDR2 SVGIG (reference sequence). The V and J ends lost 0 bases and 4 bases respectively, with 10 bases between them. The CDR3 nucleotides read TGTGCCTGGAGTGTTTCCAGTTCTAATCAGCCCCAGCATTTT. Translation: CAWSVSSSNQPQHF.

The CDR3, as DNA: TGTGCCAGCACCCTGGGCCTCCCAGATACGCAGTATTTT. This codes for CASTLGLPDTQYF. J is TRBJ2-3 and V is TRBV7-9; no clear D gene. Trimming took 7 bases from V and 4 from J, leaving 12 bases between them. Germline CDR1 reads SEHNR; CDR2 reads FQNEAQ (reference sequence). This CDR3 spans 13 amino acids.

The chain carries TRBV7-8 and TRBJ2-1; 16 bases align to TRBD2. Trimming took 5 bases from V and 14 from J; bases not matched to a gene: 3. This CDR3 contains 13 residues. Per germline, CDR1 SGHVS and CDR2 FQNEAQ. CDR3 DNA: TGTGCCAGCAGCGTGGGACTAGCGGGGGGGAAGTTCTTC. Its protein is CASSVGLAGGKFF.

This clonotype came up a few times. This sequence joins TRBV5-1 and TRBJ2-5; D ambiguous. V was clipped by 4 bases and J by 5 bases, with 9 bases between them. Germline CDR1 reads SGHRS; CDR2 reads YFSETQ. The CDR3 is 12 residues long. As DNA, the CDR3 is TGCGCCAGCAGCCGGCTCAGGGAGACCCAGTACTTC. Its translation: CASSRLRETQYF.

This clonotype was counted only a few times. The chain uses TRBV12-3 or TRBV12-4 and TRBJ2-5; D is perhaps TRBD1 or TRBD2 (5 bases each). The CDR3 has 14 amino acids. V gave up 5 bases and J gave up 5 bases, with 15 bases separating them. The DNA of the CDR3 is TGTGCCAGCAGTCCCCCGGGGCTAAGGGAGACCCAGTACTTC. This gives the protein CASSPPGLRETQYF.

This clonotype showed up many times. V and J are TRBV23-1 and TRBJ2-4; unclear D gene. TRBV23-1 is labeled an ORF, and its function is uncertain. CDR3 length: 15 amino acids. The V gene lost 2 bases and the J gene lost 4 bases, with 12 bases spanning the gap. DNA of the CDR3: TGCGCCAGCAGTCAAATCGAGCAGACTAAAAACATTCAGTACTTC. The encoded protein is CASSQIEQTKNIQYF.

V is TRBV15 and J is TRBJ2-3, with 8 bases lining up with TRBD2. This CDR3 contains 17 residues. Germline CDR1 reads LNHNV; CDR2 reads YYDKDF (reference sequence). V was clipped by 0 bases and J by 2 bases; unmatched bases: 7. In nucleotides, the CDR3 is TGTGCCACCAGCAGAGATCGTGGCGGGGGGCTCACAGATACGCAGTATTTT. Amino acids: CATSRDRGGGLTDTQYF.

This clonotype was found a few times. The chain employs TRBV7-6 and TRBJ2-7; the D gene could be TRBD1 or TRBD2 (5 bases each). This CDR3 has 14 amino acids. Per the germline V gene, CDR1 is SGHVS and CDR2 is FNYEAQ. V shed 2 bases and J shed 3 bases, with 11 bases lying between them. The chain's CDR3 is CASSLYQGDYEQYF. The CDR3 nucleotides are TGTGCCAGCAGCTTATACCAGGGAGACTACGAGCAGTACTTC. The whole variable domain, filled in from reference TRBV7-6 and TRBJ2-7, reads GAGVSQSPRYKVTKRGQDVALRCDPISGHVSLYWYRQALGQGPEFLTYFNYEAQQDKSGLPNDRFSAERPEGSISTLTIQRTEQRDSAMYRCASSLYQGDYEQYFGPGTRLTVT.

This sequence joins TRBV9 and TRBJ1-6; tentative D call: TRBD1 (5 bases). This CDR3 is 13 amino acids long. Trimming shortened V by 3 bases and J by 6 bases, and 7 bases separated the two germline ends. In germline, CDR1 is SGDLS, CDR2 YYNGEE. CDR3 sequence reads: CASSEGPNSPLHF. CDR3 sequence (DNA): TGTGCCAGCAGCGAGGGGCCTAATTCACCCCTCCACTTT.

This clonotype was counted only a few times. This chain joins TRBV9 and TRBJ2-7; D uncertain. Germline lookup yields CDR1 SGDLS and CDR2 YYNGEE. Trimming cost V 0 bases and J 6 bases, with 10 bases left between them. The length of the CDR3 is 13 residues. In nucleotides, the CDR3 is TGTGCCAGCAGCGTAGTCACGTCGGGCGAGCAGTACTTC. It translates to CASSVVTSGEQYF.

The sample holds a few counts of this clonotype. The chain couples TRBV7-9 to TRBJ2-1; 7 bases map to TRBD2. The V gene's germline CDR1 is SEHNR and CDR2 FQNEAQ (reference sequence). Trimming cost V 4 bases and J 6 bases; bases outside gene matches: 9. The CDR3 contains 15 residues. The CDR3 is CASSSRPSGGNEQFF. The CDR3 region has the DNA TGTGCCAGCAGCTCCCGGCCCTCGGGGGGCAATGAGCAGTTCTTC.

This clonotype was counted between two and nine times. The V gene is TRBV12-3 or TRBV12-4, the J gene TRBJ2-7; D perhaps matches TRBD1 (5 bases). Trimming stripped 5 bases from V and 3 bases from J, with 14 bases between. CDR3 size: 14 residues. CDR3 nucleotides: TGTGCCAGCAGTAAGGGGATTGGCCTCTACGAGCAGTACTTC. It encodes CASSKGIGLYEQYF.

The CDR3: CASSVGSGYTF. DNA of the CDR3: TGTGCCAGCAGCGTAGGCAGCGGCTACACCTTC. The V gene is TRBV9, the J gene TRBJ1-2; no clear D gene. In germline, CDR1 is SGDLS, CDR2 YYNGEE. Trimming took 0 bases from V and 8 from J, leaving 5 bases between them. The CDR3 totals 11 residues.

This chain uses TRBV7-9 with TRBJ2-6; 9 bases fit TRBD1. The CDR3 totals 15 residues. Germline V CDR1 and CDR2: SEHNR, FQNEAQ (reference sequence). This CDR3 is CVAGQGTGGANVLTF. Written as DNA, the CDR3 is TGTGTCGCGGGACAGGGAACGGGCGGGGCCAACGTCCTGACTTTC.

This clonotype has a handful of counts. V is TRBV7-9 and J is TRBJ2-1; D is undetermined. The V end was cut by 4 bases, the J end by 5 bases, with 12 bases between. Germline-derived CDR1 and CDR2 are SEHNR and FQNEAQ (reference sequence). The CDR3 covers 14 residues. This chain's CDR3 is CASSSYRKNNEQFF. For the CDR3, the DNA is TGTGCCAGCAGCTCGTACAGAAAAAACAATGAGCAGTTCTTC.

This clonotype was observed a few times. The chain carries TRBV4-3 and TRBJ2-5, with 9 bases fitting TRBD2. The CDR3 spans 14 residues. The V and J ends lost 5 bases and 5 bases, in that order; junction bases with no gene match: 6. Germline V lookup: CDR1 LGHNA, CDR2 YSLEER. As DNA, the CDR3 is TGCGCCAGCAGCGCTCAGAGCGGGAGGGAGACCCAGTACTTC. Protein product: CASSAQSGRETQYF.

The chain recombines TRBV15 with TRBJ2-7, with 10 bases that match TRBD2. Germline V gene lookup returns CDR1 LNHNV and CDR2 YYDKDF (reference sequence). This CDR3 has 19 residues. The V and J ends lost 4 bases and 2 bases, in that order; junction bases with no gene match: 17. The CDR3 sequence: CATSTLSGLAADWAYEQYF. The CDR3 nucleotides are TGTGCCACCAGCACCCTCAGCGGACTAGCGGCAGACTGGGCCTACGAGCAGTACTTC.

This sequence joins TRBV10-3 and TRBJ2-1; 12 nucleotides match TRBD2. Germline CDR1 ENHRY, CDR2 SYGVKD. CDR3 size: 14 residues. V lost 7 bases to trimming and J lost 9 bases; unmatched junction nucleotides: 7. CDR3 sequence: CAITLTSGGTEQFF. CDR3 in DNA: TGTGCCATCACCCTAACTAGCGGGGGGACTGAGCAGTTCTTC.

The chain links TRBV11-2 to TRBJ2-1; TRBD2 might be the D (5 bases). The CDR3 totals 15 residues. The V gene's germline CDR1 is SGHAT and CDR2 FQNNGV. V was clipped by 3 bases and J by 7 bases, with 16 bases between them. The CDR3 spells CASSFSLATLNEQFF. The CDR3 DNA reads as TGTGCCAGCAGCTTTTCCCTAGCAACGTTGAATGAGCAGTTCTTC.

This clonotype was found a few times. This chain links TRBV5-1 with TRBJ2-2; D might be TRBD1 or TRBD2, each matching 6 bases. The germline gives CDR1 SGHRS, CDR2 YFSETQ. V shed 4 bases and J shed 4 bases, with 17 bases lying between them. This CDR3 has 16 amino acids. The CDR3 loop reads CASSPLGGLSTGELFF. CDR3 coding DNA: TGCGCCAGCAGCCCCCTGGGGGGCCTTAGCACCGGGGAGCTGTTTTTT.

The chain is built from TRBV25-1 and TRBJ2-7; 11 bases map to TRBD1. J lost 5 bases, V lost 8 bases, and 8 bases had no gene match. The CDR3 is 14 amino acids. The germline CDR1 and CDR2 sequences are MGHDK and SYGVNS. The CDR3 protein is CASSGGQGAHEQYF. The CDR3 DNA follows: TGTGCCAGCTCCGGAGGACAGGGGGCCCACGAGCAGTACTTC.